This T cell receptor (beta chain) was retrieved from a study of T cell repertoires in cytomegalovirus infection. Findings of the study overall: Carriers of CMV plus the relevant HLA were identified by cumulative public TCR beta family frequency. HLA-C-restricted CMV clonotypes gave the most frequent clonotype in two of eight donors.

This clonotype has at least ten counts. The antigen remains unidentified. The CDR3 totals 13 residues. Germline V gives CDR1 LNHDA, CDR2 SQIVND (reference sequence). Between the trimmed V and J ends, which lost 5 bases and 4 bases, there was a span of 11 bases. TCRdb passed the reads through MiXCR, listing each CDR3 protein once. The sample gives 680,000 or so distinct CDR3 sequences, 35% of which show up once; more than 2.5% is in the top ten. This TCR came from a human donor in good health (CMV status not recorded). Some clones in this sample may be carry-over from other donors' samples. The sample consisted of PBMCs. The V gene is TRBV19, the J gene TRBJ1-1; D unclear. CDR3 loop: CASSQVAGTEAFF. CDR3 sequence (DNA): TGTGCCAGTAGTCAGGTCGCCGGCACTGAAGCTTTCTTT.